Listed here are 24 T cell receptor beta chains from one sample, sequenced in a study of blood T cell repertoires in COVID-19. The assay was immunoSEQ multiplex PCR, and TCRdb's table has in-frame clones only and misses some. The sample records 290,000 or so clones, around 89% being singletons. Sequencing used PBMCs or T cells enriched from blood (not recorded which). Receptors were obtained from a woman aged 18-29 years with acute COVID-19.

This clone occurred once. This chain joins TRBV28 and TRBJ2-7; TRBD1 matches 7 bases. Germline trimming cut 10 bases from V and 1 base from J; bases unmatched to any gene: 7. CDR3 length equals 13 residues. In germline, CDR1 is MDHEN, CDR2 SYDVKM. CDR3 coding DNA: TGTGCCATCGGTAGGGGACAGTCCTACGAGCAGTACTTC. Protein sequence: CAIGRGQSYEQYF.

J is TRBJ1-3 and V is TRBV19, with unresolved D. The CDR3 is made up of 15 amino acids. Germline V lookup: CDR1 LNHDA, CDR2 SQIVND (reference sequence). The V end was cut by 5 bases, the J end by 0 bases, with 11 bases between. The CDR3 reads CASSLGGHSGNTIYF. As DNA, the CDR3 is TGTGCCAGTAGTCTCGGAGGGCACTCTGGAAACACCATATATTTT.

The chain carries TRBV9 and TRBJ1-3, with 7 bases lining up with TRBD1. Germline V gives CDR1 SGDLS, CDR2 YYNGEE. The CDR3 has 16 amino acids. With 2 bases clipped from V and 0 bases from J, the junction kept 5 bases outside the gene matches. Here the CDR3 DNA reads TGTGCCAGCAGCGTTGGGACAGCCCGCTCTGGAAACACCATATATTTT. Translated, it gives CASSVGTARSGNTIYF.

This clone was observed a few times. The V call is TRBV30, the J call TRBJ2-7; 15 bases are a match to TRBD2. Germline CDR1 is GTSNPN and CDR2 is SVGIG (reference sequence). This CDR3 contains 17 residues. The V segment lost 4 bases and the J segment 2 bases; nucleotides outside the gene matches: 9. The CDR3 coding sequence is TGTGCCTGGAACTGGGCTCGGACTAGCGGGAGGGCCTACGAGCAGTACTTC. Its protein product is CAWNWARTSGRAYEQYF.

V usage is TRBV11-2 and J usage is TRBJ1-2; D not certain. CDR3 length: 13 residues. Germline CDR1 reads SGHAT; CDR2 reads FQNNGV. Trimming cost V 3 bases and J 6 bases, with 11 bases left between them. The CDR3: CASSFTGIHGYTF. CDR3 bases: TGTGCCAGCAGCTTCACCGGGATCCATGGCTACACCTTC.

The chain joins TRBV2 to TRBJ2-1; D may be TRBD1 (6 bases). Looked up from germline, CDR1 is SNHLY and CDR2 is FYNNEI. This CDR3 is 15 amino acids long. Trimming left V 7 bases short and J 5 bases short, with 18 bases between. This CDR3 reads CASKVRGGENNEQFF. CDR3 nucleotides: TGTGCCAGCAAGGTTAGAGGGGGTGAGAACAATGAGCAGTTCTTC.

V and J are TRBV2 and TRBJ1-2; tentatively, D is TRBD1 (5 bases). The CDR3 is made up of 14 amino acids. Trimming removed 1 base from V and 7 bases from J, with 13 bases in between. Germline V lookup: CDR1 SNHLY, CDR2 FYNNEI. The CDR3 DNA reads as TGTGCCAGCAGTGAAGGACAGCAAATCGGTGGCTACACCTTC. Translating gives CASSEGQQIGGYTF.

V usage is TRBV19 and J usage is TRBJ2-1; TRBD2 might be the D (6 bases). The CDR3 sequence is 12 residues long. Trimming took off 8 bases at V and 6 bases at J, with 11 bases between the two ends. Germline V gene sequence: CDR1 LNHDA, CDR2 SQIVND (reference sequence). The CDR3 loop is CASGGLPNEQFF. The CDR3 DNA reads TGTGCCAGTGGCGGACTACCCAATGAGCAGTTCTTC.

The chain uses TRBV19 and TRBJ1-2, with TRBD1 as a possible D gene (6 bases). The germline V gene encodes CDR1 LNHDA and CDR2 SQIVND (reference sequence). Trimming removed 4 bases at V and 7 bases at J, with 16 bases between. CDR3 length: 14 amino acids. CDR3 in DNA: TGTGCCAGTAGTACGGGACAACTAAACGCTGGCTACACCTTC. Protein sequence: CASSTGQLNAGYTF.

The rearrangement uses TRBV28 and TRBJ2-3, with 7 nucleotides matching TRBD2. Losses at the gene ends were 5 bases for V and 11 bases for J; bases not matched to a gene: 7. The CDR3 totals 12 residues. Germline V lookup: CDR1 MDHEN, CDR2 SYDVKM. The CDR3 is CASSPQRDGQYF. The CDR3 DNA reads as TGTGCCAGCAGTCCTCAGCGGGACGGGCAGTATTTT.

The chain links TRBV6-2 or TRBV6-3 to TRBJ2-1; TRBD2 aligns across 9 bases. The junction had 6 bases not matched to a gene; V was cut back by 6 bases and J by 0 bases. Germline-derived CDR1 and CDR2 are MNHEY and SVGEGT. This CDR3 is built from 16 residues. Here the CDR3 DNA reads TGTGCCAGCAGCCGGAGACTAGCGGACTCCTACAATGAGCAGTTCTTC. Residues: CASSRRLADSYNEQFF.

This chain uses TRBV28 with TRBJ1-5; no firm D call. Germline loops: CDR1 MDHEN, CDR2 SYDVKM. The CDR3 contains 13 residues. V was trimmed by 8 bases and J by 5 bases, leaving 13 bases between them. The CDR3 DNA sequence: TGTGCCAGCGTCTTTCGGCTAGATCAGCCCCAGCATTTT. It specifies CASVFRLDQPQHF.

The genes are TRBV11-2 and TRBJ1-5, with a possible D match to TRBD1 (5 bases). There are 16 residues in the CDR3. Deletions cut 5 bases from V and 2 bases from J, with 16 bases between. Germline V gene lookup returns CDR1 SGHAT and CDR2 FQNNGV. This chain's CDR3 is CASSTGARAGNQPQHF. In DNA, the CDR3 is TGTGCCAGCAGCACTGGGGCAAGGGCCGGCAATCAGCCCCAGCATTTT.

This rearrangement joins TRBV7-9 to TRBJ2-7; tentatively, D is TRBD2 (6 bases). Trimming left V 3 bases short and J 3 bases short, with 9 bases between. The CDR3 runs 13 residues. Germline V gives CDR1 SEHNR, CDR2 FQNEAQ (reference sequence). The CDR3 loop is CASSLGLDYEQYF. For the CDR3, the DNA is TGTGCCAGCAGCTTGGGACTTGACTACGAGCAGTACTTC.

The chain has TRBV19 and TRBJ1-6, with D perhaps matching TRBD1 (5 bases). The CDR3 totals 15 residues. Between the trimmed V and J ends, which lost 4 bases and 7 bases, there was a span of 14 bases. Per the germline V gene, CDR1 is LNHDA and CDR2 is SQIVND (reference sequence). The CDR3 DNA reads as TGTGCCAGTAGTACCACAGGACGGGAGAATTCACCCCTCCACTTT. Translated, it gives CASSTTGRENSPLHF.

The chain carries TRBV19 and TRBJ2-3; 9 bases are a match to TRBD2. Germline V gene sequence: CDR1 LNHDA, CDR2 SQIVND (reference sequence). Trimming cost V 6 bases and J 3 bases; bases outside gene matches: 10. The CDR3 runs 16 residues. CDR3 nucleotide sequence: TGTGCCAGTAGGGGACTGGCGGGAGGGTGGACAGATACGCAGTATTTT. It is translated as CASRGLAGGWTDTQYF.

The CDR3 here is CASSMRAVGNTEAFF. Written as DNA, the CDR3 is TGTGCCAGTAGTATGAGGGCAGTGGGGAACACTGAAGCTTTCTTT. The chain employs TRBV19 and TRBJ1-1, with unresolved D. V dropped 3 bases and J dropped 1 base, with 12 bases sitting between them. This CDR3 region has 15 residues. Per the germline V gene, CDR1 is LNHDA and CDR2 is SQIVND (reference sequence).

For the CDR3, the DNA is TGTGCCAGCAGTGGGCAGGGTAGCCACGAGCAGTACTTC. Amino acid sequence: CASSGQGSHEQYF. The V and J genes are TRBV28 and TRBJ2-7, with D perhaps TRBD1 (5 bases). V was clipped by 5 bases and J by 5 bases, with 13 bases between them. CDR1 and CDR2 (germline): MDHEN, SYDVKM. The CDR3 loop spans 13 amino acids.

The CDR3 loop reads CASSPGSSVYQETQYF. In DNA form, the CDR3 reads TGTGCCAGCAGTCCTGGCTCTAGCGTTTACCAAGAGACCCAGTACTTC. The chain uses TRBV28 and TRBJ2-5; TRBD2 is a possible D gene (6 bases). Germline CDR1 MDHEN, CDR2 SYDVKM. Deletions cut 5 bases from V and 0 bases from J, with 16 bases between. CDR3 size: 16 residues. The full variable domain, completed using reference TRBV28 and TRBJ2-5, is DVKVTQSSRYLVKRTGEKVFLECVQDMDHENMFWYRQDPGLGLRLIYFSYDVKMKEKGDIPEGYSVSREKKERFSLILESASTNQTSMYLCASSPGSSVYQETQYFGPGTRLLVL.

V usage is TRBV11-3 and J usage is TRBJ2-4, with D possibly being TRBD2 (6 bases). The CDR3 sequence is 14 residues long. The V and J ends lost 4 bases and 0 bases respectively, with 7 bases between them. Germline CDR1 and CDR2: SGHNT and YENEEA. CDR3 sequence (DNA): TGTGCCAGCAGCTCGGGACTAGCCAAAAACATTCAGTACTTC. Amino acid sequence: CASSSGLAKNIQYF. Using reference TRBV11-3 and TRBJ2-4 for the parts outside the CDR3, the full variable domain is EAGVVQSPRYKIIEKKQPVAFWCNPISGHNTLYWYLQNLGQGPELLIRYENEEAVDDSQLPKDRFSAERLKGVDSTLKIQPAELGDSAVYLCASSSGLAKNIQYFGAGTRLSVL.

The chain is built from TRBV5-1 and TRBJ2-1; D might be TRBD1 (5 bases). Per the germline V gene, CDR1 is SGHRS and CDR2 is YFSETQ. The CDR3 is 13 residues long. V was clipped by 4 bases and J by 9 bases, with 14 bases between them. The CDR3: CASSRQTASEQFF. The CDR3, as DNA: TGCGCCAGCAGCCGCCAGACAGCGAGTGAGCAGTTCTTC.

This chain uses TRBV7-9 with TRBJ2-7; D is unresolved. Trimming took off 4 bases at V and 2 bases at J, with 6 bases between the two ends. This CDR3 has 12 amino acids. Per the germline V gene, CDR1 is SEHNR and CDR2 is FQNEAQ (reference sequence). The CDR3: CASSSSAYEQYF. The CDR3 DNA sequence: TGTGCCAGCAGCTCGAGCGCCTACGAGCAGTACTTC.

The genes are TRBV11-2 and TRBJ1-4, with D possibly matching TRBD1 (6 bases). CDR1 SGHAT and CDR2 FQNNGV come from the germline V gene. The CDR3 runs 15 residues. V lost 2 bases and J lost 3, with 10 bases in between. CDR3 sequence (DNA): TGTGCCAGCAGCTTACAGGGGTGGCCTAATGAAAAACTGTTTTTT. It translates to CASSLQGWPNEKLFF.

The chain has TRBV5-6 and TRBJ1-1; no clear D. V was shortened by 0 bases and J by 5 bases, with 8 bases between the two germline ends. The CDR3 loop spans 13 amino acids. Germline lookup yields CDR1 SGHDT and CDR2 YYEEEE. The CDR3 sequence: CASSLGGRTEAFF. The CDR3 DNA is TGTGCCAGCAGCTTGGGAGGGAGGACTGAAGCTTTCTTT.